The present T cell receptor beta chain was sequenced within a study of T cells after yellow fever vaccination. The wider study: When fractions had low cell numbers, they were prepared with SMART-Seq v4 Ultra Low Input. Study-wide results and limits: Post-booster repertoires again held most primary-vaccination clones (approximately 96% CD4, 88% CD8).

Template switching by 5'RACE produced TCR cDNA, adding a universal primer site and UMIs. TCRdb passed the 5' RACE reads through MiXCR, listing each CDR3 protein once. Of nearly 300,000 distinct CDR3 sequences listed, 7.5% to 9% were seen once; the top ten hold 3% to 4%. This clonotype was found a few times. As yet, its antigen is unknown. Germline CDR1 is LGHDT and CDR2 is YNNKEL (reference sequence). This CDR3 is built from 14 residues. With 4 bases removed from V and 9 bases from J, the gap between germline ends came to 16 bases. This receptor was obtained from a man between 18 and 35 years old who received the YFV17D yellow fever vaccine. The V and J genes are TRBV3-1 and TRBJ2-1; a possible D gene is TRBD1 (5 bases). Sequenced material: CD4+ T cells sorted from PBMCs, taken 5 days after the yellow fever booster vaccination. CDR3 sequence (DNA): TGTGCCAGCAGCCTCAGGGCGAGCGCTGGTGAGCAGTTCTTC. Translated, it gives CASSLRASAGEQFF.